Listed here are 26 T cell receptor beta chains from one sample, sequenced in a study of T cells in Graves' hyperthyroidism and ophthalmopathy. TCR beta CDR3 sequences were amplified from RNA transcripts. HTBI primers were employed in a first-round RT-PCR of the TCR CDR3. TCRdb used MiXCR to reprocess the multiplex PCR reads, holding one entry per CDR3 protein. Of 350,000 or so distinct CDR3 sequences in the sample, roughly a sixth are singletons; the top ten hold approximately 30%. Sample: blood. The receptors originated from a woman aged 25 to 45 with Graves' hyperthyroidism that later progressed to Graves' ophthalmopathy.

This clonotype has only a few counts. J is TRBJ1-4 and V is TRBV28; a possible D gene is TRBD1 (6 bases). Germline CDR1 and CDR2: MDHEN and SYDVKM. The length of the CDR3 is 15 residues. The V end was cut by 6 bases, the J end by 3 bases, with 14 bases between. CDR3 residues: CASSPADSPNEKLFF. The CDR3 DNA is TGTGCCAGCAGCCCTGCGGACAGCCCTAATGAAAAACTGTTTTTT.

This clonotype was recorded at least ten times. The junction does not match germline at one end; this may be a read error. This chain joins TRBV28 and TRBJ2-2; a possible D gene is TRBD1 (5 bases). Looked up from germline, CDR1 is MDHEN and CDR2 is SYDVKM. The CDR3 runs to 17 residues. The CDR3: CASRLSLQMDTTGELFF. The CDR3, as DNA: TGTGCCAGCAGGTTATCCCTCCAAATGGACACCACCGGGGAGCTGTTTTTT.

The table lists this clonotype with many counts. The J gene is TRBJ2-7, the V gene TRBV12-3 or TRBV12-4; D possibly corresponds to TRBD2 (5 bases). This CDR3 comprises 14 residues. The V gene lost 1 base and the J gene lost 7 bases, with 14 bases spanning the gap. The CDR3 DNA is TGTGCCAGCAGTTTAGAGGAATCTCCGGGAGAGCAGTACTTC. It specifies CASSLEESPGEQYF.

V is TRBV20-1 and J is TRBJ2-1; TRBD2 agrees at 13 bases. The CDR3 is 15 residues long. Looked up from germline, CDR1 is DFQATT and CDR2 is SNEGSKA (reference sequence). Trimming cost V 2 bases and J 8 bases; bases outside gene matches: 6. The CDR3 sequence is CSARRTSGSIYEQFF. Written as DNA, the CDR3 is TGCAGTGCTAGACGGACTAGCGGGAGTATATATGAGCAGTTCTTC.

This clonotype was observed many times. The chain links TRBV18 to TRBJ1-6; perhaps TRBD1 as D (6 bases). The CDR3 covers 15 residues. Trimming pared 3 bases from V and 5 bases from J, leaving 11 bases between. Germline V CDR1 and CDR2: KGHSH, LQKENI. The CDR3 protein is CASSPTGANNSPLHF. The CDR3 region has the DNA TGTGCCAGCTCACCGACAGGCGCCAATAATTCACCCCTCCACTTT. Looking up the rest from reference TRBV18 and TRBJ1-6 gives the full variable domain: NAGVMQNPRHLVRRRGQEARLRCSPMKGHSHVYWYRQLPEEGLKFMVYLQKENIIDESGMPKERFSAEFPKEGPSILRIQQVVRGDSAAYFCASSPTGANNSPLHFGNGTRLTVT.

This clonotype was counted at least ten times. The chain carries TRBV6-1 and TRBJ2-3; D remains ambiguous. Germline V gives CDR1 MNHNS, CDR2 SASEGT. V lost 2 bases to trimming and J lost 3 bases, with 6 bases between them. This CDR3 contains 13 residues. The CDR3: CASSEFGTDTQYF. CDR3 sequence (DNA): TGTGCCAGCAGTGAATTTGGTACAGATACGCAGTATTTT.

This clonotype has a count of ten or more. The rearrangement joins TRBV19 to TRBJ1-1; 8 bases are shared with TRBD1. Germline lookup yields CDR1 LNHDA and CDR2 SQIVND (reference sequence). The CDR3 has 15 residues. Losses at the gene ends were 5 bases for V and 0 bases for J; bases not matched to a gene: 5. The CDR3, as DNA: TGTGCCAGTAGTGCCGGACAGGGATTGAACACTGAAGCTTTCTTT. Translated, it gives CASSAGQGLNTEAFF.

The chain is built from TRBV2 and TRBJ2-5; D gene unclear. The V and J ends lost 9 bases and 5 bases respectively, with 19 bases between them. Per germline, CDR1 SNHLY and CDR2 FYNNEI. This CDR3 region has 14 residues. CDR3: CASSKGRQAETQYF. In DNA form, the CDR3 reads TGTGCCAGTTCTAAAGGGCGCCAGGCGGAGACCCAGTACTTC.

The table lists this clonotype with a few counts. V gene TRBV3-1 combines with J gene TRBJ1-2; D is undetermined. CDR3 length: 14 residues. Germline CDR1 is LGHDT and CDR2 is YNNKEL (reference sequence). V lost 6 bases and J lost 0, with 11 bases in between. CDR3 coding DNA: TGTGCCAGCAGGCCACCAGGCTCTAACTATGGCTACACCTTC. Translating it yields CASRPPGSNYGYTF.

The rearrangement uses TRBV5-1 and TRBJ2-7, with 7 bases that match TRBD1. CDR1 is SGHRS, CDR2 YFSETQ, per germline. Trimming removed 2 bases from V and 3 bases from J; junction bases left unmatched: 5. The CDR3 contains 14 residues. This CDR3 reads CASSLEGQRYEQYF. The CDR3 bases are TGCGCCAGCAGCTTAGAGGGACAGCGCTACGAGCAGTACTTC. The whole variable domain, remainder taken from reference TRBV5-1 and TRBJ2-7, is KAGVTQTPRYLIKTRGQQVTLSCSPISGHRSVSWYQQTPGQGLQFLFEYFSETQRNKGNFPGRFSGRQFSNSRSEMNVSTLELGDSALYLCASSLEGQRYEQYFGPGTRLTVT.

This chain uses TRBV6-1 with TRBJ2-5; 9 bases line up with TRBD1. This CDR3 has 15 amino acids. Trimming cost V 6 bases and J 4 bases; bases outside gene matches: 9. Germline CDR1 and CDR2: MNHNS and SASEGT. The CDR3 sequence: CASRAGTGIRETQYF. CDR3 nucleotides: TGTGCCAGCAGGGCCGGGACAGGGATTCGAGAGACCCAGTACTTC.

Ten or more counts support this clonotype. CDR3 sequence (DNA): TGTGCCAGCAAGTCGGGTAGCGGGGTCCCCTACGAGCAGTACTTC. As protein: CASKSGSGVPYEQYF. The chain carries TRBV2 and TRBJ2-7, with 8 positions matching TRBD2. This CDR3 is built from 15 residues. With 7 bases clipped from V and 2 bases from J, the junction kept 10 bases outside the gene matches. The germline V gene has CDR1 SNHLY and CDR2 FYNNEI.

This clonotype was recorded at least ten times. V is TRBV7-6 and J is TRBJ2-1; no definite D call. The CDR3 length is 13 residues. The V end lost 3 bases, the J end lost 6 bases, and 9 bases lay between the germline ends. In germline, CDR1 is SGHVS, CDR2 FNYEAQ. The DNA for the CDR3 is TGTGCCAGCAGCTTGGGTACAACCAATGAGCAGTTCTTC. Residues: CASSLGTTNEQFF.

This clonotype occurred many times. The chain has TRBV19 and TRBJ1-1; 9 bases are shared with TRBD1. The CDR3 spans 14 residues. Germline-derived CDR1 and CDR2 are LNHDA and SQIVND (reference sequence). The trim removed 8 bases at V and 3 bases at J, leaving 7 bases unmatched. The CDR3 is CASGTGSDYTEAFF. CDR3 nucleotides: TGTGCCAGTGGGACAGGGAGTGATTACACTGAAGCTTTCTTT.

This clonotype was counted a few times. Germline and junction disagree at one end, which may indicate a read error. The rearrangement joins TRBV7-9 to TRBJ2-7; D tentatively reads TRBD1 or TRBD2 (7 bases each). This CDR3 is 16 amino acids long. Germline CDR1 and CDR2: SEHNR and FQNEAQ (reference sequence). CDR3 protein: CANSGARTGSSYEQYF. CDR3 DNA sequence: TGTGCCAACAGCGGGGCGAGGACAGGATCCTCCTACGAGCAGTACTTC.

This clonotype came up many times. The V gene is TRBV11-2, the J gene TRBJ2-2; no definite D call. Trimming took 11 bases from V and 2 from J, leaving 12 bases between them. This CDR3 comprises 13 residues. Germline values: CDR1 SGHAT, CDR2 FQNNGV. CDR3 loop: CAALDPNTGELFF. The CDR3 DNA is TGTGCCGCACTGGATCCTAACACCGGGGAGCTGTTTTTT.

The V gene is TRBV19, the J gene TRBJ1-1; a weak D match, TRBD1 (5 bases). There are 15 residues in the CDR3. V lost 11 bases and J lost 1, with 20 bases in between. Germline-derived CDR1 and CDR2 are LNHDA and SQIVND (reference sequence). The CDR3 DNA reads as TGTGCCTCATACTGGGACGGAGCGTCGAACACTGAAGCTTTCTTT. Amino acid sequence: CASYWDGASNTEAFF. The entire variable domain, with the rest obtained from reference TRBV19 and TRBJ1-1, is as follows: DGGITQSPKYLFRKEGQNVTLSCEQNLNHDAMYWYRQDPGQGLRLIYYSQIVNDFQKGDIAEGYSVSREKKESFPLTVTSAQKNPTAFYLCASYWDGASNTEAFFGQGTRLTVV.

This clonotype was seen a handful of times. The CDR3 here is CSALGANTGELFF. In nucleotides, the CDR3 is TGCAGCGCTCTTGGAGCGAACACCGGGGAGCTGTTTTTT. V and J are TRBV29-1 and TRBJ2-2; D is uncertain. V was trimmed by 7 bases and J by 0 bases, leaving 9 bases between them. The CDR3 runs to 13 residues. Per germline, CDR1 SQVTM and CDR2 ANQGSEA.

This clonotype came up many times. The chain has TRBV2 and TRBJ2-1; 10 nucleotides agree with TRBD2. The V gene's germline CDR1 is SNHLY and CDR2 FYNNEI. V was clipped by 4 bases and J by 3 bases; unmatched bases: 6. This CDR3 contains 16 residues. The CDR3 is CASSALTSGFYNEQFF. The CDR3 nucleotides are TGTGCCAGCAGTGCACTGACTAGCGGGTTCTACAATGAGCAGTTCTTC. The full variable domain, its missing parts supplied by reference TRBV2 and TRBJ2-1, is EPEVTQTPSHQVTQMGQEVILRCVPISNHLYFYWYRQILGQKVEFLVSFYNNEISEKSEIFDDQFSVERPDGSNFTLKIRSTKLEDSAMYFCASSALTSGFYNEQFFGPGTRLTVL.

Ten or more counts support this clonotype. This rearrangement joins TRBV27 to TRBJ2-1, with TRBD2 matching 10 bases. The CDR3 covers 18 residues. Trimming at V came to 2 bases and at J to 3 bases, leaving 10 bases not matched to a gene. Germline V gene lookup returns CDR1 MNHEY and CDR2 SMNVEV (reference sequence). CDR3 in amino acids: CASSLASGGSLRYNEQFF. The CDR3 bases are TGTGCCAGCAGTTTAGCTAGCGGGGGAAGCCTTCGCTACAATGAGCAGTTCTTC.

The V call is TRBV5-8, the J call TRBJ1-4, with 10 bases aligning to TRBD1. From germline, CDR1 is SGHTS and CDR2 YDEGEE. CDR3 length: 15 residues. J gave up 8 bases and V 4 bases, and 8 bases lay outside the gene matches. The CDR3 spells CASSAAGTGDEKLFF. The CDR3 bases are TGTGCCAGCAGCGCAGCCGGGACAGGGGACGAAAAACTGTTTTTT.

This clonotype was detected a few times. The J gene is TRBJ2-6, the V gene TRBV3-1; D not certain. This CDR3 region has 14 residues. Trimming pared 4 bases from V and 5 bases from J, leaving 9 bases between. Germline values: CDR1 LGHDT, CDR2 YNNKEL (reference sequence). The CDR3 protein is CASSPAYWANVLTF. As DNA, the CDR3 is TGTGCCAGCAGCCCCGCCTACTGGGCCAACGTCCTGACTTTC.

Comments on this clonotype: This may come from a read error, since a much larger clone is one base off. Lacking the conserved final phenylalanine or tryptophan, this CDR3 likely reflects a read error. The CDR3 sequence: CASRQGVYEQYL. The CDR3 bases are TGTGCCAGCAGGCAGGGGGTTTACGAGCAGTACCTC. The rearrangement links TRBV2 to TRBJ2-7; 7 bases align to TRBD1. The CDR3 runs 12 residues. The J segment lost 4 bases and the V segment lost 6 bases, leaving 3 bases of the junction unmatched. CDR1 is SNHLY, CDR2 FYNNEI, per germline.

This clonotype was seen ten or more times. The chain links TRBV7-8 to TRBJ1-6; 8 bases are shared with TRBD1. From germline, CDR1 is SGHVS and CDR2 FQNEAQ. There are 14 residues in the CDR3. The junction had 5 bases not matched to a gene; V was cut back by 3 bases and J by 10 bases. The CDR3 coding sequence is TGTGCCAGCAGCTTGGCAGGGGGCTACTCACCCCTCCACTTT. This codes for CASSLAGGYSPLHF.

This clonotype was observed at least ten times. This rearrangement joins TRBV27 to TRBJ2-7; D possibly corresponds to TRBD2 (5 bases). V lost 3 bases to trimming and J lost 1 base, with 10 bases between them. Germline V gene sequence: CDR1 MNHEY, CDR2 SMNVEV (reference sequence). CDR3 size: 14 residues. The CDR3 here is CASSFAGSSYEQYF. Here the CDR3 DNA reads TGTGCCAGCAGTTTCGCGGGCAGTTCCTACGAGCAGTACTTC.

This clonotype was recorded many times. The chain has TRBV28 and TRBJ1-1; TRBD1 matches 7 bases. Germline CDR1 is MDHEN and CDR2 is SYDVKM. The CDR3 is 13 amino acids. Germline trimming cut 5 bases from V and 8 bases from J; bases unmatched to any gene: 8. CDR3 protein: CASSLGTALEAFF. The DNA for the CDR3 is TGTGCCAGCAGTCTCGGGACAGCCTTAGAAGCTTTCTTT.